What follows are 10 T cell receptor beta chains derived from one specimen sequenced in a study of T cells expressing NK-cell markers. TCRdb reprocessed the 5' RACE reads and reports one entry per CDR3 protein, with no DNA. This table lists roughly 390,000 distinct CDR3 sequences. Sequenced: blood T cells: a sorted CD56 or NKG2C T cell subset, CD4+ or CD8+ T cells, or bulk PBMC T cells (not recorded which). Receptor source: a man aged 18-75 years in good health.

The V call is TRBV18, the J call TRBJ2-1. Germline V gives CDR1 KGHSH, CDR2 LQKENI. The CDR3 sequence is 15 residues long. CDR3 loop: CASSPQGTSRDEQFF.

This chain joins TRBV28 and TRBJ2-7; TCRdb calls TRBD2, which cannot be checked without DNA. From germline, CDR1 is MDHEN and CDR2 SYDVKM. The CDR3 sequence is 14 residues long. The chain's CDR3 is CASGPWSPLSEQYF. Based on the CDR3 plus reference TRBV28 and TRBJ2-7, the full variable domain is DVKVTQSSRYLVKRTGEKVFLECVQDMDHENMFWYRQDPGLGLRLIYFSYDVKMKEKGDIPEGYSVSREKKERFSLILESASTNQTSMYLCASGPWSPLSEQYFGPGTRLTVT.

The chain carries TRBV20-1 and TRBJ1-2; TCRdb names TRBD1, which stays unverified in the absence of DNA. Germline V lookup: CDR1 DFQATT, CDR2 SNEGSKA (reference sequence). The CDR3 length is 12 residues. The CDR3 protein is CSAANQGVGYTF.

The chain couples TRBV27 to TRBJ2-7; the TCRdb D gene call, TRBD1, has no DNA to confirm it. This CDR3 region has 17 residues. Per germline, CDR1 MNHEY and CDR2 SMNVEV (reference sequence). The CDR3: CASSLSSGSSIYYEQYF.

The chain has TRBV20-1 and TRBJ2-2; there is no DNA to check the TCRdb D call of TRBD1. From germline, CDR1 is DFQATT and CDR2 SNEGSKA (reference sequence). The CDR3 has 15 amino acids. CDR3 sequence: CSASLSGVPTGELFF.

The rearrangement joins TRBV2 to TRBJ1-6; TCRdb picks TRBD1, but there is no DNA to check that call. CDR1 is SNHLY, CDR2 FYNNEI, per germline. This CDR3 region has 14 residues. The CDR3 loop is CASSVEQDNSPLHF.

The chain combines TRBV28 with TRBJ2-3; TCRdb selects TRBD2, and the lack of DNA leaves this call unchecked. Looked up from germline, CDR1 is MDHEN and CDR2 is SYDVKM. This CDR3 has 15 residues. The CDR3 region is CASSTPRRRTDTQYF. Full variable domain (outside the CDR3, taken from reference TRBV28 and TRBJ2-3): DVKVTQSSRYLVKRTGEKVFLECVQDMDHENMFWYRQDPGLGLRLIYFSYDVKMKEKGDIPEGYSVSREKKERFSLILESASTNQTSMYLCASSTPRRRTDTQYFGPGTRLTVL.

The chain combines TRBV2 with TRBJ2-2; without DNA, the TCRdb call of TRBD2 cannot be checked. The CDR3 is 18 residues long. The V gene's germline CDR1 is SNHLY and CDR2 FYNNEI. This chain's CDR3 is CASIPSPSRGANTGELFF. Together with reference TRBV2 and TRBJ2-2, the CDR3 gives the full variable domain: EPEVTQTPSHQVTQMGQEVILRCVPISNHLYFYWYRQILGQKVEFLVSFYNNEISEKSEIFDDQFSVERPDGSNFTLKIRSTKLEDSAMYFCASIPSPSRGANTGELFFGEGSRLTVL.

The V gene is TRBV7-2, the J gene TRBJ2-3. CDR1 and CDR2 from the germline V gene are SGHTA and FQGNSA. The length of the CDR3 is 14 residues. The CDR3 is CASSRPFRADTQYF. Variable domain in full (rest from reference TRBV7-2 and TRBJ2-3): GAGVSQSPSNKVTEKGKDVELRCDPISGHTALYWYRQSLGQGLEFLIYFQGNSAPDKSGLPSDRFSAERTGGSVSTLTIQRTQQEDSAVYLCASSRPFRADTQYFGPGTRLTVL.

This chain links TRBV28 with TRBJ2-3; TCRdb outputs TRBD2, but without DNA this stays unchecked. Germline V gene data show CDR1 as MDHEN and CDR2 as SYDVKM. The CDR3 has 16 residues. CDR3 in amino acids: CASSLPRALSLYTQYF.